This T cell receptor (beta chain) is from a study of T cells in Graves' hyperthyroidism and ophthalmopathy. It was RNA transcripts that yielded the amplified TCR beta CDR3 regions. The HTBI primer set drove a first-round RT-PCR of the TCR CDR3. TCRdb recomputed calls from the multiplex PCR reads with MiXCR, one row per CDR3 protein. The sample includes 700,000 or so distinct CDR3 sequences, roughly 15% of them seen just once. V lost 6 bases to trimming and J lost 2 bases; unmatched junction nucleotides: 18. This CDR3 has 19 amino acids. Germline V gene data show CDR1 as LNHDA and CDR2 as SQIVND (reference sequence).

The TCR sequence derives from a man between 18 and 35 years old with Graves' hyperthyroidism. The chain carries TRBV19 and TRBJ2-1, with 8 nucleotides matching TRBD1. Sequenced input: blood. Here the CDR3 reads CASSLTSIQGGITYNEQFF. The DNA of the CDR3 is TGTGCCAGTAGCCTTACCTCAATACAGGGGGGAATCACCTACAATGAGCAGTTCTTC.